A selection of T cell receptor beta chains follows, all from one sample in a study of blood T cell repertoires in COVID-19. Measured with immunoSEQ multiplex PCR; TCRdb has only the in-frame clones, and not every one. In the table there are a few hundred thousand clones, 90% of which are singletons. The sequenced material came from PBMCs or T cells enriched from blood (not recorded which). These receptors originate from a young man who had been exposed to COVID-19. The CDR3 runs from the conserved cysteine through the conserved F or W. A D gene is named only where the DNA matches it firmly. Rows may omit the clone size; those that give it use once, few, many or a size class.

V gene: TRBV27; D gene: TRBD1; clone size: .; J gene: TRBJ2-2; CDR3 protein: CASSNSPGQGWSGELFF; CDR3 DNA: TGTGCCAGCAGTAATTCTCCGGGACAGGGGTGGAGCGGGGAGCTGTTTTTT
V gene: TRBV18; D gene: TRBD1; clone size: .; J gene: TRBJ1-1; CDR3 protein: CASKRTGDREAFF; CDR3 DNA: TGTGCCAGCAAACGGACAGGGGACAGGGAAGCTTTCTTT
V gene: TRBV7-9; D gene: .; clone size: .; J gene: TRBJ1-2; CDR3 protein: CASSLEVGREDYGYTF; CDR3 DNA: TGTGCCAGCAGCTTAGAGGTAGGCAGGGAAGACTATGGCTACACCTTC
V gene: TRBV6-6; D gene: .; clone size: few; J gene: TRBJ1-1; CDR3 protein: CASTGDTEAFF; CDR3 DNA: TGTGCCAGCACCGGGGACACTGAAGCTTTCTTT
V gene: TRBV5-1; D gene: TRBD2; clone size: .; J gene: TRBJ2-2; CDR3 protein: CASSLLMGLAGANTGELFF; CDR3 DNA: TGCGCCAGCAGCCTCCTTATGGGACTAGCGGGGGCCAACACCGGGGAGCTGTTTTTT
V gene: TRBV5-6; D gene: .; clone size: .; J gene: TRBJ1-3; CDR3 protein: CASSLTATSSGNTIYF; CDR3 DNA: TGTGCCAGCAGCCTAACTGCAACGAGCTCTGGAAACACCATATATTTT
V gene: TRBV25-1; D gene: .; clone size: .; J gene: TRBJ1-1; CDR3 protein: CASSAFGRTEAFF; CDR3 DNA: TGTGCCAGCAGTGCGTTTGGTCGGACTGAAGCTTTCTTT
V gene: TRBV7-2; D gene: .; clone size: .; J gene: TRBJ1-2; CDR3 protein: CASSFTRDTGGYTF; CDR3 DNA: TGTGCCAGCAGCTTCACCCGGGACACCGGGGGCTACACCTTC
V gene: TRBV12-3/TRBV12-4; D gene: .; clone size: .; J gene: TRBJ1-6; CDR3 protein: CASSLSLYSPLHF; CDR3 DNA: TGTGCCAGCAGTTTATCCCTTTATTCACCCCTCCACTTT
V gene: TRBV5-4; D gene: TRBD1; clone size: .; J gene: TRBJ2-3; CDR3 protein: CASRGDRWTDTQYF; CDR3 DNA: TGTGCCAGCAGGGGGGACAGGTGGACAGATACGCAGTATTTT
V gene: TRBV9; D gene: TRBD2; clone size: few; J gene: TRBJ2-1; CDR3 protein: CASSEGTSSYNEQFF; CDR3 DNA: TGTGCCAGCAGCGAGGGGACTAGCTCCTACAATGAGCAGTTCTTC
V gene: TRBV6-5; D gene: TRBD2; clone size: once; J gene: TRBJ2-7; CDR3 protein: CASRGGTSPYEQYF; CDR3 DNA: TGTGCCAGCAGGGGCGGGACTAGCCCCTACGAGCAGTACTTC
V gene: TRBV9; D gene: .; clone size: .; J gene: TRBJ2-7; CDR3 protein: CASSVESQSRSYEQYF; CDR3 DNA: TGTGCCAGCAGCGTAGAATCCCAGTCTCGCTCCTACGAGCAGTACTTC
V gene: TRBV18; D gene: TRBD1; clone size: .; J gene: TRBJ1-1; CDR3 protein: CASSPRGQDRTEAFF; CDR3 DNA: TGTGCCAGCTCACCACGGGGACAGGATCGGACTGAAGCTTTCTTT
V gene: TRBV30; D gene: TRBD1; clone size: .; J gene: TRBJ1-6; CDR3 protein: CAWSVIGTGGTKGVYNSPLHF; CDR3 DNA: TGTGCCTGGAGTGTCATCGGGACAGGGGGAACCAAGGGGGTTTATAATTCACCCCTCCACTTT
V gene: TRBV20-1; D gene: .; clone size: .; J gene: TRBJ2-7; CDR3 protein: CSADQGREQYF; CDR3 DNA: TGCAGTGCTGATCAGGGTCGCGAGCAGTACTTC
V gene: TRBV6-2/TRBV6-3; D gene: .; clone size: .; J gene: TRBJ1-1; CDR3 protein: CASSYEAGYYYTEAFF; CDR3 DNA: TGTGCCAGCAGTTACGAGGCAGGGTATTACTACACTGAAGCTTTCTTT
V gene: TRBV5-5; D gene: TRBD2; clone size: .; J gene: TRBJ2-3; CDR3 protein: CASSTSGGGLGADTQYF; CDR3 DNA: TGTGCCAGCAGCACCTCCGGGGGGGGCCTTGGAGCGGATACGCAGTATTTT
V gene: TRBV20-1; D gene: .; clone size: .; J gene: TRBJ2-5; CDR3 protein: CSASLVDAETQYF; CDR3 DNA: TGCAGTGCTAGTCTAGTTGATGCAGAGACCCAGTACTTC
V gene: TRBV6-1; D gene: .; clone size: few; J gene: TRBJ1-5; CDR3 protein: CASSESGQAHQPQHF; CDR3 DNA: TGTGCCAGCAGTGAATCGGGACAAGCCCACCAGCCCCAGCATTTT
V gene: TRBV3-1/TRBV3-2; D gene: TRBD1; clone size: few; J gene: TRBJ1-2; CDR3 protein: CASSRPGQNYGYTF; CDR3 DNA: TGTGCCAGCAGCAGACCGGGACAGAACTATGGCTACACCTTC
V gene: TRBV29-1; D gene: TRBD1; clone size: few; J gene: TRBJ2-6; CDR3 protein: CILRHRDRDYSGANVLTF; CDR3 DNA: TGCATCCTACGGCACCGGGACAGGGACTACTCTGGGGCCAACGTCCTGACTTTC
V gene: TRBV4-3; D gene: .; clone size: few; J gene: TRBJ2-6; CDR3 protein: CASSQDRYGHSGANVLTF; CDR3 DNA: TGCGCCAGCAGCCAAGATCGCTACGGTCACTCTGGGGCCAACGTCCTGACTTTC
V gene: TRBV4-1; D gene: TRBD1; clone size: .; J gene: TRBJ1-3; CDR3 protein: CASSQPGQASGNTIYF; CDR3 DNA: TGCGCCAGCAGCCAACCGGGACAGGCCTCTGGAAACACCATATATTTT
V gene: TRBV12-3/TRBV12-4; D gene: .; clone size: .; J gene: TRBJ1-6; CDR3 protein: CASSLRNSPLHF; CDR3 DNA: TGTGCCAGCAGCCTGAGAAATTCACCCCTCCACTTT
V gene: TRBV4-1; D gene: .; clone size: .; J gene: TRBJ2-3; CDR3 protein: CASSQDVIAGASTDTQYF; CDR3 DNA: TGCGCCAGCAGCCAAGATGTTATCGCAGGGGCTAGCACAGATACGCAGTATTTT
V gene: TRBV18; D gene: .; clone size: .; J gene: TRBJ1-4; CDR3 protein: CASSPQPGLSNEKLFF; CDR3 DNA: TGTGCCAGCTCACCGCAACCGGGACTGAGTAATGAAAAACTGTTTTTT
V gene: TRBV21-1; D gene: .; clone size: .; J gene: TRBJ2-3; CDR3 protein: CASSFRAGEPSDTQYF; CDR3 DNA: TGTGCCAGCAGCTTCCGCGCGGGGGAACCCTCCGATACGCAGTATTTT
V gene: TRBV4-2; D gene: .; clone size: few; J gene: TRBJ2-1; CDR3 protein: CASSPVVVGGREQFF; CDR3 DNA: TGTGCCAGCAGCCCGGTGGTCGTCGGGGGGCGTGAGCAGTTCTTC
V gene: TRBV11-1; D gene: .; clone size: .; J gene: TRBJ2-2; CDR3 protein: CASSLNRADTGELFF; CDR3 DNA: TGTGCCAGCAGCTTAAACAGGGCTGACACCGGGGAGCTGTTTTTT
V gene: TRBV6-2/TRBV6-3; D gene: .; clone size: .; J gene: TRBJ1-6; CDR3 protein: CASSYGRYGPLHF; CDR3 DNA: TGTGCCAGCAGTTACGGGAGGTACGGGCCCCTCCACTTT
V gene: TRBV10-3; D gene: .; clone size: .; J gene: TRBJ1-3; CDR3 protein: CAISDHRVGNTIYF; CDR3 DNA: TGTGCCATCAGTGATCACAGGGTTGGAAACACCATATATTTT
V gene: TRBV4-3; D gene: .; clone size: .; J gene: TRBJ2-7; CDR3 protein: CASSQGAQFDEQYF; CDR3 DNA: TGCGCCAGCAGCCAAGGGGCCCAGTTCGACGAGCAGTACTTC
V gene: TRBV5-1; D gene: TRBD2; clone size: .; J gene: TRBJ2-3; CDR3 protein: CASSLDGGGAADTQYF; CDR3 DNA: TGCGCCAGCAGCTTGGATGGCGGGGGGGCAGCAGATACGCAGTATTTT
V gene: TRBV7-2; D gene: TRBD2; clone size: .; J gene: TRBJ2-3; CDR3 protein: CASSLEVGGFTQYF; CDR3 DNA: TGTGCCAGCAGCTTAGAGGTGGGAGGGTTTACGCAGTATTTT
V gene: TRBV7-2; D gene: .; clone size: .; J gene: TRBJ1-5; CDR3 protein: CASSLDGANSNQPQHF; CDR3 DNA: TGTGCCAGCAGCTTAGATGGAGCAAATAGCAATCAGCCCCAGCATTTT
V gene: TRBV2; D gene: .; clone size: .; J gene: TRBJ2-5; CDR3 protein: CASSAQRTGEETQYF; CDR3 DNA: TGTGCCAGCAGTGCGCAGCGTACAGGTGAAGAGACCCAGTACTTC
V gene: TRBV27; D gene: .; clone size: .; J gene: TRBJ1-5; CDR3 protein: CASSFQGSPQHF; CDR3 DNA: TGTGCCAGCAGTTTTCAGGGATCGCCCCAGCATTTT
V gene: TRBV6-5; D gene: .; clone size: .; J gene: TRBJ1-4; CDR3 protein: CASRRGRGDEKLFF; CDR3 DNA: TGTGCCAGCAGAAGAGGCAGGGGAGATGAAAAACTGTTTTTT
V gene: TRBV5-1; D gene: .; clone size: .; J gene: TRBJ1-1; CDR3 protein: CASSQGLIMNTEAFF; CDR3 DNA: TGCGCCAGCAGCCAGGGACTGATCATGAACACTGAAGCTTTCTTT
V gene: TRBV6-2/TRBV6-3; D gene: .; clone size: .; J gene: TRBJ1-1; CDR3 protein: CASSSGYGTEAFF; CDR3 DNA: TGTGCCAGCAGTTCAGGGTACGGCACTGAAGCTTTCTTT
V gene: TRBV5-4; D gene: TRBD1; clone size: .; J gene: TRBJ1-6; CDR3 protein: CASSSAVDRGLSPLHF; CDR3 DNA: TGTGCCAGCAGCTCGGCGGTTGACAGGGGCTTATCACCCCTCCACTTT
V gene: TRBV4-3; D gene: .; clone size: .; J gene: TRBJ2-7; CDR3 protein: CASSQARGRVYF; CDR3 DNA: TGCGCCAGCAGCCAAGCTAGGGGCCGAGTGTACTTC
V gene: TRBV19; D gene: .; clone size: .; J gene: TRBJ2-3; CDR3 protein: CASRARTDTQYF; CDR3 DNA: TGTGCCAGTAGGGCCCGCACAGATACGCAGTATTTT
V gene: TRBV5-1; D gene: .; clone size: once; J gene: TRBJ2-5; CDR3 protein: CASSLVPEVGGETQYF; CDR3 DNA: TGCGCCAGCAGCTTGGTTCCGGAGGTGGGTGGCGAGACCCAGTACTTC
V gene: TRBV23-1; D gene: TRBD2; clone size: .; J gene: TRBJ2-7; CDR3 protein: CASSGRDYEQYF; CDR3 DNA: TGCGCCAGCAGTGGGAGGGACTACGAGCAGTACTTC
V gene: TRBV5-4; D gene: .; clone size: .; J gene: TRBJ2-7; CDR3 protein: CASSPMVNGGYEQYF; CDR3 DNA: TGTGCCAGCAGTCCAATGGTAAACGGCGGCTACGAGCAGTACTTC
V gene: TRBV13; D gene: .; clone size: .; J gene: TRBJ2-7; CDR3 protein: CASSLQRRSYEQYF; CDR3 DNA: TGTGCCAGCAGCTTACAGCGCCGCTCCTACGAGCAGTACTTC
V gene: TRBV6-1; D gene: TRBD1; clone size: .; J gene: TRBJ2-1; CDR3 protein: CASSDRDRPSQEFF; CDR3 DNA: TGTGCCAGCAGTGATAGGGACAGGCCCTCTCAGGAGTTCTTC
V gene: TRBV12-5; D gene: TRBD1; clone size: .; J gene: TRBJ2-2; CDR3 protein: CASGLGQGSRTGELFF; CDR3 DNA: TGTGCTAGTGGTTTGGGACAGGGGAGCAGGACCGGGGAGCTGTTTTTT
V gene: TRBV13; D gene: .; clone size: .; J gene: TRBJ1-2; CDR3 protein: CASSPGGAIGYTF; CDR3 DNA: TGTGCCAGCAGCCCGGGGGGGGCGATTGGCTACACCTTC
V gene: TRBV15; D gene: .; clone size: .; J gene: TRBJ2-1; CDR3 protein: CATSRGRANEQFF; CDR3 DNA: TGTGCCACCAGCAGAGGGAGGGCCAATGAGCAGTTCTTC
V gene: TRBV15; D gene: .; clone size: .; J gene: TRBJ1-5; CDR3 protein: CATSRPDSYSNQPQHF; CDR3 DNA: TGTGCCACCAGCAGACCGGACAGCTATAGCAATCAGCCCCAGCATTTT
V gene: TRBV25-1; D gene: TRBD2; clone size: .; J gene: TRBJ2-5; CDR3 protein: CASGGMGETQYF; CDR3 DNA: TGTGCTAGCGGGGGGATGGGAGAGACCCAGTACTTC
V gene: TRBV4-3; D gene: .; clone size: .; J gene: TRBJ2-1; CDR3 protein: CASSPLTTAKQFF; CDR3 DNA: TGCGCCAGCAGCCCACTAACGACAGCTAAGCAGTTCTTC
V gene: TRBV6-2/TRBV6-3; D gene: .; clone size: .; J gene: TRBJ2-3; CDR3 protein: CASSPTTDTQYF; CDR3 DNA: TGTGCCAGCAGCCCAACAACAGATACGCAGTATTTT
V gene: TRBV10-3; D gene: TRBD1; clone size: .; J gene: TRBJ2-1; CDR3 protein: CAISESTGQGNEQFF; CDR3 DNA: TGTGCCATCAGTGAGTCTACGGGACAGGGCAATGAGCAGTTCTTC
V gene: TRBV2; D gene: .; clone size: .; J gene: TRBJ1-6; CDR3 protein: CASSGEGGNNSPLHF; CDR3 DNA: TGTGCCAGCAGTGGAGAGGGGGGGAACAATTCACCCCTCCACTTT
V gene: TRBV15; D gene: .; clone size: .; J gene: TRBJ1-5; CDR3 protein: CATSRENQPQHF; CDR3 DNA: TGTGCCACCAGCAGGGAGAATCAGCCCCAGCATTTT
V gene: TRBV19; D gene: .; clone size: .; J gene: TRBJ2-7; CDR3 protein: CASRKGGGSYEQYF; CDR3 DNA: TGTGCCAGTAGGAAAGGGGGGGGGTCCTACGAGCAGTACTTC